This TCR beta chain was profiled in a study of blood T cell repertoires in COVID-19. CDR3 length: 15 amino acids. V dropped 1 base and J dropped 2; count of bases not matched to a gene: 3. Per germline, CDR1 SEHNR and CDR2 FQNEAQ (reference sequence). Only in-frame clones appear in the TCRdb table, and some are missing; sequencing was by immunoSEQ multiplex PCR. The sample has over 45,000 clones; about 86% are singletons. The sequencing sample was made of peripheral blood. The rearrangement joins TRBV7-9 to TRBJ2-7; TRBD1 matches 9 bases. This receptor was identified in a woman of 80 years or more with acute or convalescent COVID-19. The CDR3 DNA reads as TGTGCCAGCAGCTTAGAGGGGGACAGGGCCTACGAGCAGTACTTC. Translating it yields CASSLEGDRAYEQYF.